Listed below are T cell receptor beta chains from one sample, sequenced in a study of naive and memory T cell subsets. TCRdb independently ran MiXCR on the UMI-ligation and nested PCR reads; one entry per CDR3 protein. This table holds 81,000 or so distinct CDR3 sequences, 7% to 8% found once. Sequencing input: central memory CD4+ T cells from blood. The source of these receptors is a human donor in good health. Each CDR3 is given with its conserved first and last residue. The D gene is left open where the match is weak. Rows give clone size only sometimes, using once, few, many, or a class for an expanded clone.

size	J	D	V	DNA	CDR3
many	TRBJ2-7	.	TRBV7-2	TGTGCCAGCAGCCCACAAAACACAGGGCTAGAGCAGTACTTC	CASSPQNTGLEQYF
.	TRBJ2-2	TRBD2	TRBV20-1	TGCAGTGCTAGAGATCCGGGACTAGCGAGCACCGGGGAGCTGTTTTTT	CSARDPGLASTGELFF
few	TRBJ2-7	.	TRBV10-3	TGTGCCATCAGTGAAGGAGTTCCTACTAACGGCTACGAGCAGTACTTC	CAISEGVPTNGYEQYF
few	TRBJ2-7	TRBD1	TRBV20-1	TGCAGTGCTAGAACGGGGGGACAGGGTAGGCAGTACTTC	CSARTGGQGRQYF
many	TRBJ1-2	.	TRBV5-5	TGTGCCAGCAGCTTGGAAGATACAGGGAGGAACTATGGCTACACCTTC	CASSLEDTGRNYGYTF
many	TRBJ2-5	TRBD2	TRBV19	TGTGCCAGTAGTACGGCCACTAGCGGGAGGACCGCCTTC	CASSTATSGRTAF
many	TRBJ2-7	TRBD2	TRBV12-3/TRBV12-4	TGTGCCAGCACTGAACCCGGGGGGAACGAGCAGTACTTC	CASTEPGGNEQYF
many	TRBJ1-4	.	TRBV20-1	TGCAGTGCTAGAGATCAAGGCCGTCCGAATGAAAAACTGTTTTTT	CSARDQGRPNEKLFF
few	TRBJ2-7	.	TRBV14	TGTGCCAGCAGCCAAGAGAGAAGGATAGGGGAGCAGTACTTC	CASSQERRIGEQYF
many	TRBJ2-5	.	TRBV15	TGTGCCACCAGCACTGACTTTCAAGAGACCCAGTACTTC	CATSTDFQETQYF
many	TRBJ2-6	TRBD1	TRBV11-1	TGTGCCAGCGGGGACAGACTGGCTGGGGCCAACGTCCTGACTTTC	CASGDRLAGANVLTF
.	TRBJ1-3	.	TRBV7-9	TGTGCCAGCAGCCCGAATGTTATACTTTCTGGAAACACCATATATTTT	CASSPNVILSGNTIYF
.	TRBJ2-1	.	TRBV7-2	TGTGCCAGCAGCCCGAGACCCGACAATGAGCAGTTCTTC	CASSPRPDNEQFF
.	TRBJ2-3	.	TRBV12-5	TGTGCTAGTGGTTTGAACCTCGTAGATACGCAGTATTTT	CASGLNLVDTQYF
few	TRBJ2-6	.	TRBV29-1	TGCAGCGTTGTTTTGATTGGGGGAACCAACGTCCTGACTTTC	CSVVLIGGTNVLTF
.	TRBJ1-6	.	TRBV6-1	TGTGCCAGCTTTGGGGGAGTCTATAATTCACCCCTCCACTTT	CASFGGVYNSPLHF